The next 24 T cell receptor beta chains were all read from a single sample in a study of early T cells in non-severe SARS-CoV-2 infection. TCRdb itself ran the 5' RACE reads through MiXCR, one entry per CDR3 protein. The table shows tens of thousands of distinct CDR3 sequences, with about 9.5% occurring only once. The material sequenced was whole blood, taken at baseline. These receptors originate from an adult who was a healthcare worker with PCR-confirmed SARS-CoV-2 infection or an uninfected control (not recorded which).

Ten or more counts support this clonotype. V gene TRBV12-3 or TRBV12-4 combines with J gene TRBJ2-7, with D possibly matching TRBD1 (6 bases). V dropped 3 bases and J dropped 2 bases, with 14 bases sitting between them. This CDR3 comprises 15 residues. The CDR3 sequence: CASSLGQGITYEQYF. The CDR3 DNA reads as TGTGCCAGCAGTTTGGGCCAGGGGATTACCTACGAGCAGTACTTC.

This clonotype has more than one count but fewer than ten. The chain is built from TRBV11-2 and TRBJ1-3; no clear D. V lost 5 bases and J lost 0, with 5 bases in between. The CDR3 is 13 amino acids. Germline values: CDR1 SGHAT, CDR2 FQNNGV. The CDR3 sequence: CASSIGSGNTIYF. For the CDR3, the DNA is TGTGCCAGCAGCATCGGCTCTGGAAACACCATATATTTT.

This clonotype was counted only a few times. V is TRBV20-1 and J is TRBJ2-7; D is tentatively TRBD1 or TRBD2 (5 bases each). Germline CDR1 DFQATT, CDR2 SNEGSKA (reference sequence). V shed 4 bases and J shed 2 bases, with 15 bases lying between them. The CDR3 extends over 14 amino acids. CDR3 region: CSATRQGPAYEQYF. CDR3 sequence (DNA): TGCAGTGCTACCCGCCAGGGACCTGCCTACGAGCAGTACTTC.

This clonotype has ten or more counts. The chain has TRBV7-9 and TRBJ2-1; no firm D call. The V and J ends lost 2 bases and 7 bases respectively, with 9 bases between them. Germline-derived CDR1 and CDR2 are SEHNR and FQNEAQ (reference sequence). This CDR3 is built from 13 residues. The CDR3 DNA follows: TGTGCCAGCAGCTTATTTGCAAGGAATGAGCAGTTCTTC. It yields the protein CASSLFARNEQFF.

This clonotype was seen more than once but under ten times. The chain links TRBV10-3 to TRBJ1-1; D might be TRBD1 (6 bases). Germline CDR1 ENHRY, CDR2 SYGVKD. The CDR3 is made up of 15 amino acids. V lost 2 bases, J lost 3 bases, and 13 bases lay in between. CDR3 sequence reads: CAISEPPYRDTEAFF. The DNA of the CDR3 is TGTGCCATCAGTGAGCCCCCCTACAGGGACACTGAAGCTTTCTTT.

The rearrangement uses TRBV4-1 and TRBJ2-1; tentative D call: TRBD2 (5 bases). Germline CDR1 is MGHRA and CDR2 is YSYEKL. The CDR3 has 17 residues. Between the trimmed V and J ends, which lost 2 bases and 7 bases, there was a span of 21 bases. The CDR3 region is CASSQSHGSAYENEQFF. Written as DNA, the CDR3 is TGCGCCAGCAGCCAATCTCATGGTAGCGCCTATGAGAATGAGCAGTTCTTC.

This clonotype was seen a handful of times. This chain links TRBV20-1 with TRBJ2-3; 8 positions match TRBD2. V lost 6 bases, J lost 3 bases, and 8 bases stayed unmatched. Germline V gene data show CDR1 as DFQATT and CDR2 as SNEGSKA (reference sequence). CDR3 length: 14 amino acids. The CDR3 loop is CSAPHGGETDTQYF. The CDR3 DNA follows: TGCAGTGCCCCCCACGGGGGGGAGACAGATACGCAGTATTTT.

The V and J genes are TRBV7-9 and TRBJ1-2; D is ambiguous. V was clipped by 0 bases and J by 13 bases, with 9 bases between them. In germline, CDR1 is SEHNR, CDR2 FQNEAQ (reference sequence). The CDR3 consists of 11 residues. This chain's CDR3 is CASSLAPEITF. CDR3 DNA sequence: TGTGCCAGCAGCTTAGCCCCAGAGATCACCTTC.

The CDR3 DNA is TGTGCCAGCAGCTTAAGACGCACCCAAGAGACCCAGTACTTC. Protein product: CASSLRRTQETQYF. The chain has TRBV7-2 and TRBJ2-5; D is unresolved. Trimming took off 2 bases at V and 1 base at J, with 8 bases between the two ends. Germline V gene data show CDR1 as SGHTA and CDR2 as FQGNSA. CDR3 size: 14 residues.

Many counts were recorded for this clonotype. The chain links TRBV12-3 or TRBV12-4 to TRBJ2-1; D gene unclear. CDR3 length equals 13 residues. V lost 2 bases and J 6 bases, leaving 8 bases between the germline ends. The DNA of the CDR3 is TGTGCCAGCAGTTTACAGGAATCCAATGAGCAGTTCTTC. Encoded protein: CASSLQESNEQFF.

This clonotype was found a few times. The V gene is TRBV7-2, the J gene TRBJ2-7, with 7 bases aligning to TRBD2. With 4 bases clipped from V and 7 bases from J, the junction kept 10 bases outside the gene matches. CDR1 is SGHTA and CDR2 is FQGNSA in the germline V gene. The CDR3 sequence is 14 residues long. Here the CDR3 DNA reads TGTGCCAGCAGCTCAGTTAGCGGGCGAGGGGAGCAGTACTTC. This encodes CASSSVSGRGEQYF.

The gene calls are TRBV11-2 and TRBJ2-7; D gene unclear. In germline, CDR1 is SGHAT, CDR2 FQNNGV. V gave up 5 bases and J gave up 4 bases, with 3 bases separating them. The CDR3 is 10 residues long. This chain's CDR3 is CASSQYEQYF. The CDR3, as DNA: TGTGCCAGCAGCCAGTACGAGCAGTACTTC.

The V and J genes are TRBV6-2 or TRBV6-3 and TRBJ1-1; D is ambiguous. Germline V gene sequence: CDR1 MNHEY, CDR2 SVGEGT. V shed 6 bases and J shed 4 bases, with 15 bases lying between them. The CDR3 is 14 amino acids. The CDR3 reads CASRSGVVSTEAFF. CDR3 DNA: TGTGCCAGCAGAAGCGGGGTAGTTAGCACTGAAGCTTTCTTT.

This clonotype was found a few times. The genes are TRBV11-2 and TRBJ2-3; no reliable D call. The germline V gene has CDR1 SGHAT and CDR2 FQNNGV. The V end was cut by 3 bases, the J end by 3 bases, with 10 bases between. The CDR3 is made up of 14 amino acids. The CDR3 sequence is CASSFRPATDTQYF. The CDR3 DNA follows: TGTGCCAGCAGCTTTCGTCCCGCAACAGATACGCAGTATTTT. The full variable domain, rest sourced from reference TRBV11-2 and TRBJ2-3, is EAGVAQSPRYKIIEKRQSVAFWCNPISGHATLYWYQQILGQGPKLLIQFQNNGVVDDSQLPKDRFSAERLKGVDSTLKIQPAKLEDSAVYLCASSFRPATDTQYFGPGTRLTVL.

This clonotype has only one observation. V usage is TRBV18 and J usage is TRBJ2-2; no reliable D call. The CDR3 runs 16 residues. Germline V gives CDR1 KGHSH, CDR2 LQKENI. Trimming took off 1 base at V and 0 bases at J, with 9 bases between the two ends. In nucleotides, the CDR3 is TGTGCCAGCTCACCACGGGCAGCCCCGAACACCGGGGAGCTGTTTTTT. Its translation is CASSPRAAPNTGELFF.

The rearrangement uses TRBV7-9 and TRBJ1-1; D is unresolved. Trimming left V 0 bases short and J 0 bases short, with 8 bases between. Per germline, CDR1 SEHNR and CDR2 FQNEAQ (reference sequence). The CDR3 has 15 residues. CDR3 coding DNA: TGTGCCAGCAGCTTAGCGGGCGGTTTGAACACTGAAGCTTTCTTT. As protein: CASSLAGGLNTEAFF. Variable domain in full (rest from reference TRBV7-9 and TRBJ1-1): DTGVSQNPRHKITKRGQNVTFRCDPISEHNRLYWYRQTLGQGPEFLTYFQNEAQLEKSRLLSDRFSAERPKGSFSTLEIQRTEQGDSAMYLCASSLAGGLNTEAFFGQGTRLTVV.

This sequence joins TRBV18 and TRBJ2-1; TRBD1 is a possible D gene (6 bases). Germline assignment: CDR1 KGHSH and CDR2 LQKENI. CDR3 length equals 16 residues. Trimming cost V 6 bases and J 9 bases, with 24 bases left between them. CDR3 loop: CASSPPQGTVTGEQFF. The CDR3 DNA follows: TGTGCCAGCTCCCCCCCCCAGGGGACCGTCACCGGTGAGCAGTTCTTC.

The chain carries TRBV20-1 and TRBJ1-6, with a weak D call TRBD1 (5 bases). The V gene lost 4 bases and the J gene lost 11 bases, with 15 bases spanning the gap. The CDR3 is made up of 13 amino acids. CDR1 is DFQATT and CDR2 is SNEGSKA in the germline V gene (reference sequence). The CDR3 DNA is TGCAGTGCTAAGTTGCCGGGGGGGACACCCCTCCACTTT. It specifies CSAKLPGGTPLHF.

This clonotype came up a few times. The chain combines TRBV10-3 with TRBJ2-3, with TRBD1 matching 9 bases. Per the germline V gene, CDR1 is ENHRY and CDR2 is SYGVKD. The ends lost 2 bases at V and 4 bases at J; junction bases unmatched: 7. This CDR3 has 16 amino acids. CDR3 nucleotide sequence: TGTGCCATCAGTGAGGTCAAAACAGGGGGCTCAGATACGCAGTATTTT. Translating gives CAISEVKTGGSDTQYF.

This clonotype was observed many times. V and J are TRBV29-1 and TRBJ1-6, with D maybe TRBD1 (5 bases). Germline CDR1 reads SQVTM; CDR2 reads ANQGSEA. The ends were cut back, 4 bases at V and 14 bases at J, with 15 bases in the middle. This CDR3 region has 12 residues. The DNA of the CDR3 is TGCAGCGTTGTCTTGGGGGACGAGGCCCTCCACTTT. Residues: CSVVLGDEALHF. Together with reference TRBV29-1 and TRBJ1-6, the CDR3 gives the full variable domain: SAVISQKPSRDICQRGTSLTIQCQVDSQVTMMFWYRQQPGQSLTLIATANQGSEATYESGFVIDKFPISRPNLTFSTLTVSNMSPEDSSIYLCSVVLGDEALHFGNGTRLTVT.

The rearrangement joins TRBV5-4 to TRBJ2-2; D is tentatively TRBD1 or TRBD2 (5 bases each). With 4 bases removed from V and 2 bases from J, the gap between germline ends came to 15 bases. The CDR3 spans 16 residues. The V gene's germline CDR1 is SGHNT and CDR2 YYREEE (reference sequence). CDR3 coding DNA: TGTGCCAGCAGCGAATCCGGGACGGATAACACCGGGGAGCTGTTTTTT. Its protein is CASSESGTDNTGELFF.

The chain carries TRBV12-3 or TRBV12-4 and TRBJ2-5; D is ambiguous. The CDR3 has 15 residues. The V and J ends lost 4 bases and 2 bases respectively, with 14 bases between them. The CDR3 bases are TGTGCCAGCAGTTCCCCCGGAAGGGAACAAGAGACCCAGTACTTC. Its translation: CASSSPGREQETQYF.

This clonotype was seen only a few times. The chain recombines TRBV6-6 with TRBJ1-6; 7 bases match TRBD1. CDR3 length equals 14 residues. Per germline, CDR1 MNHNY and CDR2 SVGAGI (reference sequence). V lost 2 bases and J lost 5; bases outside the gene matches: 0. CDR3 sequence reads: CASSYGQDNSPLHF. DNA of the CDR3: TGTGCCAGCAGTTACGGACAGGATAATTCACCCCTCCACTTT.

This clonotype turned up a few times. The chain is built from TRBV5-1 and TRBJ2-1; 7 positions agree with TRBD1. There are 14 residues in the CDR3. The V segment lost 7 bases and the J segment 0 bases; nucleotides outside the gene matches: 4. Germline loops: CDR1 SGHRS, CDR2 YFSETQ. CDR3 DNA sequence: TGCGCCAGCCAGGACAGGAACTCCTACAATGAGCAGTTCTTC. Residues: CASQDRNSYNEQFF.